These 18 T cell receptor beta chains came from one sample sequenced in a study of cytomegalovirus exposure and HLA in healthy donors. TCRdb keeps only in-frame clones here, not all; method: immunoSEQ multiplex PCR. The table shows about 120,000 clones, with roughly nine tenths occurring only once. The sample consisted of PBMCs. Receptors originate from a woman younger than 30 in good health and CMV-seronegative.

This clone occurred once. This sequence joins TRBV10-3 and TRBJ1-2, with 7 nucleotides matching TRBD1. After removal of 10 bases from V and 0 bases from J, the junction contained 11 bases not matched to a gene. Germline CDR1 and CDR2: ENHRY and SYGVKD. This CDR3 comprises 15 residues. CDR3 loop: CATRQGQETNYGYTF. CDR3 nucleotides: TGTGCCACAAGACAAGGACAGGAGACTAACTATGGCTACACCTTC.

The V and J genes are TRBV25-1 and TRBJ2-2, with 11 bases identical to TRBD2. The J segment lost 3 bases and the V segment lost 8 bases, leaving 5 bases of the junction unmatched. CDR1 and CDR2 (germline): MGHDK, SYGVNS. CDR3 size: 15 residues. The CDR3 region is CASGLSGGDTGELFF. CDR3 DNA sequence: TGTGCCAGCGGGCTTAGCGGGGGGGACACCGGGGAGCTGTTTTTT. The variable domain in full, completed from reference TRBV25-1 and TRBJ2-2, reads EADIYQTPRYLVIGTGKKITLECSQTMGHDKMYWYQQDPGMELHLIHYSYGVNSTEKGDLSSESTVSRIRTEHFPLTLESARPSHTSQYLCASGLSGGDTGELFFGEGSRLTVL.

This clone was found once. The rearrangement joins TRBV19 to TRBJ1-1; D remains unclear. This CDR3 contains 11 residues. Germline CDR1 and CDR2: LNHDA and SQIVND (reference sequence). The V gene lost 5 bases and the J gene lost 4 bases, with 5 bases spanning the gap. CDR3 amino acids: CASSYFTEAFF. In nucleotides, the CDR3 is TGTGCCAGTAGTTATTTCACTGAAGCTTTCTTT. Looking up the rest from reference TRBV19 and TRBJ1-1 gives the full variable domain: DGGITQSPKYLFRKEGQNVTLSCEQNLNHDAMYWYRQDPGQGLRLIYYSQIVNDFQKGDIAEGYSVSREKKESFPLTVTSAQKNPTAFYLCASSYFTEAFFGQGTRLTVV.

In DNA, the CDR3 is TGTGCCAGCAGACTGGCGGGGGGGCCCTACAATGAGCAGTTCTTC. This codes for CASRLAGGPYNEQFF. The genes are TRBV6-1 and TRBJ2-1, with 9 bases fitting TRBD2. V was clipped by 6 bases and J by 2 bases; unmatched bases: 5. CDR1 and CDR2 (germline): MNHNS, SASEGT. The CDR3 totals 15 residues.

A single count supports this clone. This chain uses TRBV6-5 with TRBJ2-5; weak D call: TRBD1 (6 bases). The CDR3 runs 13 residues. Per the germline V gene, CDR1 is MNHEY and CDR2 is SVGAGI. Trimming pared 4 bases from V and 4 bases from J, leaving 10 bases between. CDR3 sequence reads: CASSSGQPETQYF. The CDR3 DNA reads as TGTGCCAGCAGTTCCGGACAGCCAGAGACCCAGTACTTC.

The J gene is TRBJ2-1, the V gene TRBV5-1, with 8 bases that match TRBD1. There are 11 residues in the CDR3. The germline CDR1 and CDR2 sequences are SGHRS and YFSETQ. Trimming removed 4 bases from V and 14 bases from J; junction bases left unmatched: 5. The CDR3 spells CASSHADREFF. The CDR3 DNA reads TGCGCCAGCAGCCACGCGGACAGGGAGTTCTTC.

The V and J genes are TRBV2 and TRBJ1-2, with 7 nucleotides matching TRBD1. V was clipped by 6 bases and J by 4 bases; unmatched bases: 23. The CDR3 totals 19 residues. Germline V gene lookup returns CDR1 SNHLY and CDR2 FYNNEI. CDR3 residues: CASRARLQGSIGDGYGYTF. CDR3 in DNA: TGTGCCAGCAGGGCACGGTTACAGGGGAGTATTGGGGATGGCTATGGCTACACCTTC.

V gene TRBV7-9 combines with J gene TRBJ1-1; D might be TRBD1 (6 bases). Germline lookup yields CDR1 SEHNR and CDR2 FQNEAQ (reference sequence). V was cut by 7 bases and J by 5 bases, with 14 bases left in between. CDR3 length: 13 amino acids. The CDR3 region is CASNLGGETEAFF. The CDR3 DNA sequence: TGTGCCAGCAACCTAGGGGGAGAAACTGAAGCTTTCTTT.

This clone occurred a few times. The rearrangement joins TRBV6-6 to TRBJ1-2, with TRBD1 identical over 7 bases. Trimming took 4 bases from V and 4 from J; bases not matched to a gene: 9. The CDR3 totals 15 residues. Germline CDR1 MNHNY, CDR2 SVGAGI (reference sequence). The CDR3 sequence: CASSSARQGSYGYTF. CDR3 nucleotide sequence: TGTGCCAGCAGTTCCGCCAGACAGGGAAGCTATGGCTACACCTTC.

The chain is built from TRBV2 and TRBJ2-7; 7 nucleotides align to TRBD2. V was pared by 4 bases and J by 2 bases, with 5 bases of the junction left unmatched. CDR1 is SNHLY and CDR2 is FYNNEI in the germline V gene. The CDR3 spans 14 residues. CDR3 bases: TGTGCCAGCAGTGCAGCCGGGACTACCTACGAGCAGTACTTC. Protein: CASSAAGTTYEQYF.

CDR3 sequence reads: CASSPSGPTSYEQYF. The CDR3 nucleotides are TGTGCCAGCAGCCCAAGTGGCCCCACCTCCTACGAGCAGTACTTC. The chain recombines TRBV11-2 with TRBJ2-7; no reliable D call. This CDR3 spans 15 amino acids. Germline lookup yields CDR1 SGHAT and CDR2 FQNNGV. The V end lost 5 bases, the J end lost 0 bases, and 14 bases lay between the germline ends.

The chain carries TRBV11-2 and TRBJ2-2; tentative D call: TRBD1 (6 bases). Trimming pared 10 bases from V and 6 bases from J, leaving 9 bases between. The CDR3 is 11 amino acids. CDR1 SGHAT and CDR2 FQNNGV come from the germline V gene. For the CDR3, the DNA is TGTGCCATACAGGGATCCGGGGAGCTGTTTTTT. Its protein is CAIQGSGELFF.

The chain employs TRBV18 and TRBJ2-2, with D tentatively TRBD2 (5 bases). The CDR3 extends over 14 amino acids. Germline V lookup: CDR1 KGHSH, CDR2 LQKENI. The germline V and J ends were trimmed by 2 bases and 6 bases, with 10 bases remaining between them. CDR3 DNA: TGTGCCAGCTCACCAGGTCTAGCAGCCGGGGAGCTGTTTTTT. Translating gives CASSPGLAAGELFF. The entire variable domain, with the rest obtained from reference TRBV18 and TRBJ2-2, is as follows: NAGVMQNPRHLVRRRGQEARLRCSPMKGHSHVYWYRQLPEEGLKFMVYLQKENIIDESGMPKERFSAEFPKEGPSILRIQQVVRGDSAAYFCASSPGLAAGELFFGEGSRLTVL.

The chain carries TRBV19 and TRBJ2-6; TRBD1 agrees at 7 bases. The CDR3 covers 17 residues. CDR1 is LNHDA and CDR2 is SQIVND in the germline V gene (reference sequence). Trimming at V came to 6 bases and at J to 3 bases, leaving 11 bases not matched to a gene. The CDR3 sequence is CASSTENRGSGANVLTF. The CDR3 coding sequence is TGTGCCAGTAGCACCGAAAACAGGGGAAGTGGGGCCAACGTCCTGACTTTC.

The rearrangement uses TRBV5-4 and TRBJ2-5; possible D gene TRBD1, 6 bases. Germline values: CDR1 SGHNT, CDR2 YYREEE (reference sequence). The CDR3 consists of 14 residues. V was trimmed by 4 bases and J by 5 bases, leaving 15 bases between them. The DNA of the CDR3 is TGTGCCAGCAGCCCCTGGACAGAGTCGGAGACCCAGTACTTC. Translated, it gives CASSPWTESETQYF.

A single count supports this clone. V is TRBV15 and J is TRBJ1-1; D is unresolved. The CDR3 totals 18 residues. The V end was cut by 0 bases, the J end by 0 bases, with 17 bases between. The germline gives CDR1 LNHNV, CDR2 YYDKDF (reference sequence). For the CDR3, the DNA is TGTGCCACCAGCAGAGACCCCCCCCTCCTGGGCCTGAACACTGAAGCTTTCTTT. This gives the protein CATSRDPPLLGLNTEAFF.

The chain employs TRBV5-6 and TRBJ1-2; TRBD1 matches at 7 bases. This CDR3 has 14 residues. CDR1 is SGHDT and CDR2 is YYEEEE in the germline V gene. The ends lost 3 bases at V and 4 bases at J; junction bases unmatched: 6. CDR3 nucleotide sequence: TGTGCCAGCAGCTGGGGACAGAGACTCTATGGCTACACCTTC. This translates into CASSWGQRLYGYTF.

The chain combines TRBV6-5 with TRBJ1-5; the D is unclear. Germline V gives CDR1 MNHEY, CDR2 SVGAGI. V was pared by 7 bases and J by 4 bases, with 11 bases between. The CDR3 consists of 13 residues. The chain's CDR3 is CASNNGRNQPQHF. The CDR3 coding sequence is TGTGCCAGCAACAATGGGAGAAATCAGCCCCAGCATTTT.